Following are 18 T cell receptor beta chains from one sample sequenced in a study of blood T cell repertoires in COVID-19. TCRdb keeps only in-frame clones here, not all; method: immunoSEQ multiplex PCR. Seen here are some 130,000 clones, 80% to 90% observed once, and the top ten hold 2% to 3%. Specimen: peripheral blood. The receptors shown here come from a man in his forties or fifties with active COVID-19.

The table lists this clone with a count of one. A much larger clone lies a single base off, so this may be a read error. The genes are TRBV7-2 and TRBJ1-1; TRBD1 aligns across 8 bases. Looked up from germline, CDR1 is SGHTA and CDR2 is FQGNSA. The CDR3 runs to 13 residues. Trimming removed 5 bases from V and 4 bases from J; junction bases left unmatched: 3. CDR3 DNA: TGTGCCAGCAGCATAGGACAGGGCACTGAAGCTTTCTTT. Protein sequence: CASSIGQGTEAFF.

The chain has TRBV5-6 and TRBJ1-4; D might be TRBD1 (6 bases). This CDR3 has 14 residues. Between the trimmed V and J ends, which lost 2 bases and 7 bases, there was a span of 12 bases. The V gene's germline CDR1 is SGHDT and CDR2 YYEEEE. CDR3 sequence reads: CASSLRQAGEKLFF. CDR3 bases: TGTGCCAGCAGCTTAAGACAGGCGGGTGAAAAACTGTTTTTT.

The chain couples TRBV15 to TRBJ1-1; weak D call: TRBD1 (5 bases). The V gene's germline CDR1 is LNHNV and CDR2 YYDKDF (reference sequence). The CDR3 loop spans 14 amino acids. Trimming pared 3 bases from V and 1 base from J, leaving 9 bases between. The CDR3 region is CATSSEQENTEAFF. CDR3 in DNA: TGTGCCACCAGCAGTGAACAGGAGAACACTGAAGCTTTCTTT.

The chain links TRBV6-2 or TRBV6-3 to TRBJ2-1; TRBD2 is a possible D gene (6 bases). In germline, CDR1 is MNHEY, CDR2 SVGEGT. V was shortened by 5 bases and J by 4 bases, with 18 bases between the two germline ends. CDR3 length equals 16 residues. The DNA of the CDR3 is TGTGCCAGCAGTCGCAGGGCTAGCGCGGGGTACAATGAGCAGTTCTTC. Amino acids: CASSRRASAGYNEQFF.

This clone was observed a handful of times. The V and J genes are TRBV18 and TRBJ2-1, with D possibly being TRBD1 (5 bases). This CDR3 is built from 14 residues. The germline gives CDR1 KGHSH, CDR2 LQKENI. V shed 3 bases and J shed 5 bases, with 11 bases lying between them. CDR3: CASSPIRADNEQFF. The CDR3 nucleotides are TGTGCCAGCTCACCGATCAGGGCAGACAATGAGCAGTTCTTC.

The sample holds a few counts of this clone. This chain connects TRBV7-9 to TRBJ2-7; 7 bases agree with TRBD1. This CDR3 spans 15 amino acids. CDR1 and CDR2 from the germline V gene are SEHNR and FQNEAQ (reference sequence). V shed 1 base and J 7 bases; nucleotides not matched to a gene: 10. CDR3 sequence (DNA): TGTGCCAGCAGCTTAGGCACAGGGGTCCCCCTAGAGCAGTACTTC. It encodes CASSLGTGVPLEQYF.

In DNA, the CDR3 is TGTGCCAGCAGCCCTGACACAACGAACACTGAAGCTTTCTTT. Residues: CASSPDTTNTEAFF. The chain is built from TRBV5-6 and TRBJ1-1; D not certain. Per the germline V gene, CDR1 is SGHDT and CDR2 is YYEEEE. Trimming cost V 4 bases and J 1 base, with 11 bases left between them. The CDR3 is 14 residues long.

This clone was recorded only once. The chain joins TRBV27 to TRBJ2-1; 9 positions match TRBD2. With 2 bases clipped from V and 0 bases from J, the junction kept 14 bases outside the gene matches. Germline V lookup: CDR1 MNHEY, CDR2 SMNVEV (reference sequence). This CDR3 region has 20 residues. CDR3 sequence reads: CASSLPISGGLRSSYNEQFF. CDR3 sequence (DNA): TGTGCCAGCAGTTTACCCATAAGCGGGGGGCTACGGAGCTCCTACAATGAGCAGTTCTTC.

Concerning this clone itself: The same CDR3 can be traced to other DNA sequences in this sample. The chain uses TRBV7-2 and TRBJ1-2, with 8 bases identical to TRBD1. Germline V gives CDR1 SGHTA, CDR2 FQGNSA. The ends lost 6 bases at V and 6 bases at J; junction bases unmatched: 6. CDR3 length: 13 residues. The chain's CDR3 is CASSYWTGNGYTF. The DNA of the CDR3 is TGTGCCAGCAGTTACTGGACAGGGAATGGCTACACCTTC.

Here the CDR3 DNA reads TGTGCCAGCAGCTTGCCGAACAGGGGAGGAGTCTACGAGCAGTACTTC. Residues: CASSLPNRGGVYEQYF. The chain recombines TRBV5-4 with TRBJ2-7; perhaps TRBD1 as D (7 bases). This CDR3 region has 16 residues. Deletions cut 1 base from V and 3 bases from J, with 17 bases between. The germline V gene has CDR1 SGHNT and CDR2 YYREEE (reference sequence).

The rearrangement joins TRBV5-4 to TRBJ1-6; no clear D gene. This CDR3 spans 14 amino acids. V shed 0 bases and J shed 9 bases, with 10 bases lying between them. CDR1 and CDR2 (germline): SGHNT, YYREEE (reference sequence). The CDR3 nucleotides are TGTGCCAGCAGCTTGGGGCGGCGAGGTTCACCCCTCCACTTT. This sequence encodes CASSLGRRGSPLHF.

DNA of the CDR3: TGTGCCAGCAGGCCCCAATTCGGTTCGTGGAAGCGGGGCTCTGGAAACACCATATATTTT. Its protein is CASRPQFGSWKRGSGNTIYF. The chain is built from TRBV2 and TRBJ1-3; D not resolved. Trimming removed 6 bases from V and 0 bases from J, with 27 bases in between. This CDR3 comprises 20 residues. Germline V gene lookup returns CDR1 SNHLY and CDR2 FYNNEI.

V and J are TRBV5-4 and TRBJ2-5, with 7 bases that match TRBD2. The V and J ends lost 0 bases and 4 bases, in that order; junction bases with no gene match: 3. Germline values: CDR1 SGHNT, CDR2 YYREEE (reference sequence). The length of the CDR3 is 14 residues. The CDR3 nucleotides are TGTGCCAGCAGCTTGGGGGTAGCGGGAGAGACCCAGTACTTC. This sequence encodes CASSLGVAGETQYF.

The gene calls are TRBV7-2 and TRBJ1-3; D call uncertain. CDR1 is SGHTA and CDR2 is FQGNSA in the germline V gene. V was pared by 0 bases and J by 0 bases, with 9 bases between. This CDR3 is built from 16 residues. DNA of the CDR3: TGTGCCAGCAGCTTAGCGCTCAGGATCTCTGGAAACACCATATATTTT. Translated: CASSLALRISGNTIYF.

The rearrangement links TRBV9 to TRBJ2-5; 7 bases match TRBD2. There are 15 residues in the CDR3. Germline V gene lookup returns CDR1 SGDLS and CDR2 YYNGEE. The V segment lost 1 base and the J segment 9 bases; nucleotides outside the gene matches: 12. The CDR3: CASSVTASGPRAQYF. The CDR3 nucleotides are TGTGCCAGCAGCGTAACGGCTAGCGGTCCCCGGGCCCAGTACTTC.

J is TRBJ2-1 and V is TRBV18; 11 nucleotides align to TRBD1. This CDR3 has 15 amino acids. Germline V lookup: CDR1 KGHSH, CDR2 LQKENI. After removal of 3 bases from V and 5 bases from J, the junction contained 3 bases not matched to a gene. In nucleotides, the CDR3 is TGTGCCAGCTCACCCCGGGACAGGGGGGACAATGAGCAGTTCTTC. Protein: CASSPRDRGDNEQFF.

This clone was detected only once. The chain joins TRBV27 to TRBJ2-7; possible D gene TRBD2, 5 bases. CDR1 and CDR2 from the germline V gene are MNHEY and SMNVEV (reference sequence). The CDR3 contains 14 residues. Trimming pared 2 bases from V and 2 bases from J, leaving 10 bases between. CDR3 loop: CASSLGETTYEQYF. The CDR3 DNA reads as TGTGCCAGCAGTTTAGGGGAGACAACCTACGAGCAGTACTTC.

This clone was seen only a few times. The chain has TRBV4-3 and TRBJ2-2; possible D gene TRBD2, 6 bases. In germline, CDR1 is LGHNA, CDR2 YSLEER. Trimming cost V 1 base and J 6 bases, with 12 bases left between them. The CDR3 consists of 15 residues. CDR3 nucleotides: TGCGCCAGCAGCCAAGTCGGGGGAGGACCCGGGGAGCTGTTTTTT. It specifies CASSQVGGGPGELFF.